These T cell receptor beta chains were read from a single sample in a study of patients and donors after allogeneic stem cell transplantation. MiXCR, applied by TCRdb to the RT-PCR reads, yields one record per CDR3 protein. The repertoire holds 45,000 to 65,000 distinct CDR3 sequences, with roughly 13% as singletons. The sample comprised blood, either unsorted or a sorted T cell fraction (not recorded which). All receptors come from a human donor who was either an allogeneic HSCT recipient or a stem cell or donor lymphocyte infusion donor (not recorded which). It is not recorded whose cells these are; they may come from a transplant donor. CDR3s include the opening cysteine and the closing phenylalanine or tryptophan. Each record gives: J gene, V gene, clone size, D gene, CDR3 protein, CDR3 DNA. D genes are given only for firm matches. Clone size, where shown, is once, few, many, or a class for clones that have expanded.

TRBJ2-4	TRBV4-2	-	-	CASSPISLDPIAKNIQYF	TGTGCCAGCAGCCCCATTTCCCTGGACCCGATAGCCAAAAACATTCAGTACTTC
TRBJ1-1	TRBV9	many	-	CASSVAYEGVAFF	TGTGCCAGCAGCGTAGCTTACGAGGGGGTAGCTTTCTTT
TRBJ1-5	TRBV12-3/TRBV12-4	many	-	CASSKQEEGGQPQHF	TGTGCCAGCAGTAAACAGGAAGAAGGCGGTCAGCCCCAGCATTTT
TRBJ2-1	TRBV21-1	few	-	CASSKGRGERYEQFF	TGTGCCAGCAGCAAAGGCAGGGGCGAACGATATGAGCAGTTCTTC
TRBJ2-7	TRBV24-1	many	TRBD1	CATRINRSGTGENEQYF	TGTGCCACCAGGATAAACCGATCAGGGACAGGGGAGAACGAGCAGTACTTC
TRBJ2-7	TRBV20-1	-	-	CSASRPGTASYEQYF	TGCAGTGCTAGCCGGCCCGGGACTGCTTCCTACGAGCAGTACTTC
TRBJ1-3	TRBV5-1	-	TRBD1	CASSLGAGGTGNTIYF	TGCGCCAGCAGCTTGGGGGCAGGGGGCACTGGAAACACCATATATTTT
TRBJ1-1	TRBV5-1	many	-	CASSLAGQTYYEAFF	TGCGCCAGCAGCTTGGCTGGACAGACATATTATGAAGCTTTCTTT
TRBJ2-1	TRBV6-5	few	TRBD1	CASSLGTGHNEQFF	TGTGCCAGCAGCCTCGGGACAGGGCACAATGAGCAGTTCTTC
TRBJ1-1	TRBV27	-	TRBD1	CASSLIGQGGHEAFF	TGTGCCAGCAGTCTTATCGGACAGGGAGGCCATGAAGCTTTCTTT
TRBJ2-7	TRBV20-1	-	TRBD2	CSARLAGVYEQYF	TGCAGTGCCCGACTAGCGGGAGTCTACGAGCAGTACTTC
TRBJ2-7	TRBV10-3	-	TRBD2	CAIRGLAGAEQYF	TGTGCCATCAGGGGACTAGCGGGAGCCGAGCAGTACTTC
TRBJ1-1	TRBV10-3	many	-	CAISEGHPNTEAFF	TGTGCCATCAGTGAGGGACACCCAAACACTGAAGCTTTCTTT
TRBJ2-3	TRBV20-1	-	TRBD2	CSAKTGEASGRAVDTQYF	TGCAGTGCTAAAACAGGGGAAGCTAGCGGGAGGGCGGTGGATACGCAGTATTTT
TRBJ1-2	TRBV24-1	-	-	CATSPGGENYGYTF	TGTGCCACCAGCCCCGGGGGAGAAAACTATGGCTACACCTTC
TRBJ2-4	TRBV29-1	few	TRBD1	CSVDWTGSEAKNIQYF	TGCAGCGTTGACTGGACAGGGTCGGAGGCCAAAAACATTCAGTACTTC
TRBJ1-4	TRBV6-6	few	-	CASSYSKNPGAGGEKLFF	TGTGCCAGCAGTTACTCGAAAAATCCAGGGGCCGGAGGGGAAAAACTGTTTTTT
TRBJ2-1	TRBV12-3/TRBV12-4	-	TRBD2	CASSRRVGRGYNEQFF	TGTGCCAGCAGCAGGAGAGTTGGGAGGGGTTACAATGAGCAGTTCTTC
TRBJ2-1	TRBV20-1	large	-	CSARDSERAGHLNEQFF	TGCAGTGCTAGAGATTCGGAACGGGCGGGACACCTCAATGAGCAGTTCTTC
TRBJ2-7	TRBV29-1	few	TRBD2	CSAGLGYEQYF	TGCTCCGCTGGACTAGGGTACGAGCAGTACTTC
TRBJ2-1	TRBV5-1	-	TRBD1	CASSLGTGGADPYNEQFF	TGCGCCAGCAGCTTGGGGACAGGGGGCGCTGACCCCTACAATGAGCAGTTCTTC
TRBJ1-2	TRBV7-9	many	-	CASLTGHGYTF	TGTGCCAGCTTAACCGGTCATGGCTACACCTTC
TRBJ2-7	TRBV2	-	TRBD1	CASSDRDSYEQYF	TGTGCCAGCAGCGACAGGGACTCCTACGAGCAGTACTTC
TRBJ2-7	TRBV4-1	few	-	CASSQDLRTLGAYEQYF	TGCGCCAGCAGCCAAGATCTAAGGACTTTGGGGGCCTACGAGCAGTACTTC
TRBJ2-1	TRBV24-1	few	TRBD2	CATSDPRTSVGEQFF	TGTGCCACCAGTGATCCCCGGACTAGCGTAGGTGAGCAGTTCTTC
TRBJ2-6	TRBV27	-	-	CASSLQPTGEGGANVLTF	TGTGCCAGCAGTTTACAGCCCACAGGGGAGGGTGGGGCCAACGTCCTGACTTTC
TRBJ1-5	TRBV10-3	many	-	CAISEGSNQPQHF	TGTGCCATCAGTGAAGGAAGCAATCAGCCCCAGCATTTT
TRBJ2-2	TRBV5-1	-	-	CASSLAYPGGELFF	TGCGCCAGCAGCTTGGCCTACCCGGGCGGGGAGCTGTTTTTT
TRBJ1-2	TRBV27	many	-	CASSPKVTYYGYTF	TGTGCCAGCAGCCCAAAGGTGACTTACTATGGCTACACCTTC
TRBJ1-2	TRBV5-1	many	-	CASSYGTGFDGYTF	TGCGCCAGCAGCTACGGTACAGGGTTCGATGGCTACACCTTC
TRBJ1-5	TRBV7-9	few	TRBD1	CASSLGTGGRNQPQHF	TGTGCCAGCAGCTTAGGGACAGGGGGACGCAATCAGCCCCAGCATTTT
TRBJ2-2	TRBV12-3/TRBV12-4	few	TRBD2	CASTGGGLKNTGELFF	TGTGCCAGCACGGGGGGTGGCCTTAAAAACACCGGGGAGCTGTTTTTT
TRBJ2-2	TRBV24-1	-	TRBD2	CATGVGGAGELFF	TGTGCCACCGGCGTGGGAGGGGCTGGGGAGCTGTTTTTT
TRBJ1-5	TRBV5-1	few	-	CASKSTFYSNQPQHF	TGCGCCAGCAAAAGCACATTTTATAGCAATCAGCCCCAGCATTTT
TRBJ2-5	TRBV13	few	TRBD2	CASSKEQGELGLAEPQETQYF	TGTGCCAGCAGCAAGGAACAGGGAGAGTTGGGACTAGCGGAGCCCCAAGAGACCCAGTACTTC